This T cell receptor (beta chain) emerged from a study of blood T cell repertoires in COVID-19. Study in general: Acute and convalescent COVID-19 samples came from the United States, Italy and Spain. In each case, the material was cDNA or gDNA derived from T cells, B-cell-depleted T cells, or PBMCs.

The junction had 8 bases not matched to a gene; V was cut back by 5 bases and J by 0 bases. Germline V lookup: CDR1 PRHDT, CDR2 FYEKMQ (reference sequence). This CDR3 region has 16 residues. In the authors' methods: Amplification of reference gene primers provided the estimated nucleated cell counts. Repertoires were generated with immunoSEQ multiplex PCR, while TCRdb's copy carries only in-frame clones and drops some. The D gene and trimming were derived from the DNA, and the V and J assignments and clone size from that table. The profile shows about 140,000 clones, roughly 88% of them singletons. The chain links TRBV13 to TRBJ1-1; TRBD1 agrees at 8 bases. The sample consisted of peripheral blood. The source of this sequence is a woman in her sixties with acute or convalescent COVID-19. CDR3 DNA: TGTGCCAGCAGCCCACAGGGGGTTGGGGTGAACACTGAAGCTTTCTTT. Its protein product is CASSPQGVGVNTEAFF.